Presented here are 25 T cell receptor beta chains from one specimen sequenced in a study of Tregs in tolerant kidney transplant recipients. The protocol was immunoSEQ multiplex PCR, while the TCRdb copy is restricted to in-frame clones and leaves out a portion. The data contain approximately 60,000 clones, over 75% of them seen just once; the ten biggest clones take up 3.5% to 4%. Recipients received nonmyeloablative bone marrow transplants from related graft donors, with transient mixed chimerism. Here the sequenced sample was CD4+ T cells from blood (PBMCs), taken 6 months after the transplant. The source is a human patient who received a combined kidney and bone marrow transplant. A share of the T cells may be of graft donor origin.

This clone was found once. The chain recombines TRBV18 with TRBJ2-7; 7 bases map to TRBD2. Per the germline V gene, CDR1 is KGHSH and CDR2 is LQKENI. The CDR3 sequence is 14 residues long. The V gene end was trimmed by 2 bases and the J gene end by 0 bases; junction bases not matched to a gene: 1. The CDR3 DNA sequence: TGTGCCAGCTCACCAACGGGGGGCTCCTACGAGCAGTACTTC. It yields the protein CASSPTGGSYEQYF.

This sequence joins TRBV19 and TRBJ1-2; 8 bases agree with TRBD1. The germline V gene has CDR1 LNHDA and CDR2 SQIVND (reference sequence). This CDR3 has 15 amino acids. J was trimmed by 0 bases and V by 7 bases; bases with no gene match: 7. The DNA of the CDR3 is TGTGCCAGTAACCCTGAGACAGGGGCTAACTATGGCTACACCTTC. Its protein product is CASNPETGANYGYTF.

This chain links TRBV28 with TRBJ1-6, with TRBD1 matching over 9 bases. This CDR3 comprises 13 residues. V shed 6 bases, J shed 11 bases, and the junction held 5 bases outside the gene matches. Germline V gives CDR1 MDHEN, CDR2 SYDVKM. CDR3 in amino acids: CASSPGQGTPLHF. As DNA, the CDR3 is TGTGCCAGCAGCCCGGGACAGGGAACACCCCTCCACTTT.

The chain combines TRBV5-1 with TRBJ1-1, with D perhaps TRBD1 (5 bases). The CDR3 spans 13 residues. The germline V and J ends were trimmed by 1 base and 11 bases, with 15 bases remaining between them. CDR1 is SGHRS, CDR2 YFSETQ, per germline. The CDR3 loop reads CASSLSVAAGAFF. In nucleotides, the CDR3 is TGCGCCAGCAGCTTGAGTGTAGCGGCAGGGGCTTTCTTT.

With respect to this clone: The same CDR3 also results from other DNA sequences found in this sample. The chain is built from TRBV29-1 and TRBJ2-3; D perhaps matches TRBD2 (6 bases). This CDR3 comprises 14 residues. The germline V gene encodes CDR1 SQVTM and CDR2 ANQGSEA. V lost 3 bases, J lost 9 bases, and 19 bases lay in between. CDR3 nucleotides: TGCAGCGTTGATTTAGCAGGAGGGTCAACAACGCAGTATTTT. Translating it yields CSVDLAGGSTTQYF.

The rearrangement joins TRBV6-5 to TRBJ2-7; 7 nucleotides line up with TRBD1. CDR1 is MNHEY, CDR2 SVGAGI, per germline. V gave up 6 bases and J gave up 2 bases; unmatched junction bases: 10. This CDR3 has 15 residues. CDR3 sequence reads: CASRRSQTGTYEQYF. The CDR3 DNA sequence: TGTGCCAGCAGGCGATCACAGACAGGGACCTACGAGCAGTACTTC.

This clone was found once. The gene calls are TRBV27 and TRBJ1-1; perhaps TRBD1 as D (6 bases). Looked up from germline, CDR1 is MNHEY and CDR2 is SMNVEV (reference sequence). V was pared by 6 bases and J by 2 bases, with 10 bases between. This CDR3 is built from 13 residues. Written as DNA, the CDR3 is TGTGCCAGCAGCCACAGGGATAACACTGAAGCTTTCTTT. Its protein product is CASSHRDNTEAFF.

The rearrangement uses TRBV28 and TRBJ2-7, with D tentatively TRBD1 (5 bases). CDR1 MDHEN and CDR2 SYDVKM come from the germline V gene. The CDR3 has 14 amino acids. Trimming cost V 1 base and J 2 bases, with 9 bases left between them. The DNA for the CDR3 is TGTGCCAGCAGTTTATCCAGGGTCCCCTACGAGCAGTACTTC. It is translated as CASSLSRVPYEQYF.

The V and J genes are TRBV30 and TRBJ2-7; 9 bases agree with TRBD1. The germline V gene has CDR1 GTSNPN and CDR2 SVGIG (reference sequence). V was clipped by 5 bases and J by 7 bases; unmatched bases: 12. This CDR3 contains 14 residues. The CDR3 loop is CAWSVRQGVREQYF. For the CDR3, the DNA is TGTGCCTGGTCGGTCAGACAGGGGGTAAGGGAGCAGTACTTC. Based on the CDR3 plus reference TRBV30 and TRBJ2-7, the full variable domain is SQTIHQWPATLVQPVGSPLSLECTVEGTSNPNLYWYRQAAGRGLQLLFYSVGIGQISSEVPQNLSASRPQDRQFILSSKKLLLSDSGFYLCAWSVRQGVREQYFGPGTRLTVT.

J is TRBJ2-4 and V is TRBV6-1; the D gene is possibly TRBD1 (5 bases). V was trimmed by 0 bases and J by 15 bases, leaving 18 bases between them. CDR3 length: 14 amino acids. CDR1 and CDR2 from the germline V gene are MNHNS and SASEGT. CDR3 sequence (DNA): TGTGCCAGCAGTGAAGCTAAACGAGGACACTGGGGGTACTTC. This encodes CASSEAKRGHWGYF.

The chain carries TRBV19 and TRBJ2-4, with no clear D. Germline-derived CDR1 and CDR2 are LNHDA and SQIVND (reference sequence). This CDR3 spans 14 amino acids. Trimming cost V 9 bases and J 0 bases, with 12 bases left between them. The CDR3 spells CASNPRVAKNIQYF. The DNA of the CDR3 is TGTGCCAGCAACCCCCGGGTAGCCAAAAACATTCAGTACTTC. Full variable domain (missing parts from reference TRBV19 and TRBJ2-4): DGGITQSPKYLFRKEGQNVTLSCEQNLNHDAMYWYRQDPGQGLRLIYYSQIVNDFQKGDIAEGYSVSREKKESFPLTVTSAQKNPTAFYLCASNPRVAKNIQYFGAGTRLSVL.

J is TRBJ2-5 and V is TRBV2; TRBD1 is a possible D gene (6 bases). Germline V gene data show CDR1 as SNHLY and CDR2 as FYNNEI. This CDR3 region has 13 residues. V was shortened by 7 bases and J by 4 bases, with 13 bases between the two germline ends. The DNA for the CDR3 is TGTGCCAGCACCAGACAGGCGCGAGAGACCCAGTACTTC. Its protein product is CASTRQARETQYF. Based on the CDR3 plus reference TRBV2 and TRBJ2-5, the full variable domain is EPEVTQTPSHQVTQMGQEVILRCVPISNHLYFYWYRQILGQKVEFLVSFYNNEISEKSEIFDDQFSVERPDGSNFTLKIRSTKLEDSAMYFCASTRQARETQYFGPGTRLLVL.

This clone was seen ten or more times. The rearrangement links TRBV7-9 to TRBJ1-3; the match to TRBD1 covers 9 bases. Germline trimming cut 4 bases from V and 4 bases from J; bases unmatched to any gene: 5. The CDR3 has 15 residues. Germline CDR1 is SEHNR and CDR2 is FQNEAQ (reference sequence). The CDR3: CASSYGTGTGNTIYF. Written as DNA, the CDR3 is TGTGCCAGCAGCTACGGGACAGGGACAGGAAACACCATATATTTT.

This clone was picked up one time. The chain uses TRBV4-3 and TRBJ2-1, with D perhaps matching TRBD2 (5 bases). Looked up from germline, CDR1 is LGHNA and CDR2 is YSLEER. The CDR3 has 15 residues. Trimming removed 4 bases at V and 8 bases at J, with 18 bases between. DNA for the CDR3: TGCGCCAGCAGCCTCGGACTGACAACAAGCGATGAGCAGTTCTTC. It encodes CASSLGLTTSDEQFF.

This clone turned up a few times. The sample holds other DNA sequences that translate to the same CDR3. J is TRBJ1-6 and V is TRBV11-2; TRBD1 is a possible D gene (5 bases). Per the germline V gene, CDR1 is SGHAT and CDR2 is FQNNGV. The V gene lost 3 bases and the J gene lost 13 bases, with 13 bases spanning the gap. The CDR3 covers 13 residues. The CDR3 is CASSFPGESPLHF. CDR3 bases: TGTGCCAGCAGCTTCCCGGGGGAATCCCCCCTCCACTTT.

V and J are TRBV5-1 and TRBJ2-2; perhaps TRBD2 as D (6 bases). V lost 0 bases and J lost 1, with 19 bases in between. Germline V CDR1 and CDR2: SGHRS, YFSETQ. The CDR3 spans 19 residues. CDR3 DNA: TGCGCCAGCAGCTTGGAGTTTCGACGCGGGACTGAGAACACCGGGGAGCTGTTTTTT. Amino acid sequence: CASSLEFRRGTENTGELFF.

This clone has a handful of counts. The V call is TRBV19, the J call TRBJ2-2; perhaps TRBD2 as D (7 bases). CDR3 length: 19 amino acids. Per germline, CDR1 LNHDA and CDR2 SQIVND (reference sequence). The ends were cut back, 9 bases at V and 4 bases at J, with 30 bases in the middle. CDR3: CASFRKGVAGLSGTGELFF. The CDR3 DNA is TGTGCCAGCTTCCGGAAGGGGGTAGCGGGTCTCTCGGGCACCGGGGAGCTGTTTTTT.

The chain couples TRBV5-6 to TRBJ2-1; D is possibly TRBD1 (5 bases). This CDR3 has 13 residues. V gave up 2 bases and J gave up 7 bases, with 10 bases separating them. CDR1 SGHDT and CDR2 YYEEEE come from the germline V gene. This chain's CDR3 is CASSFQGRNEQFF. In nucleotides, the CDR3 is TGTGCCAGCAGCTTTCAGGGTAGGAATGAGCAGTTCTTC.

The gene calls are TRBV28 and TRBJ1-5; possible D gene TRBD1, 5 bases. The CDR3 has 11 residues. V lost 4 bases to trimming and J lost 12 bases, with 10 bases between them. Germline V gene lookup returns CDR1 MDHEN and CDR2 SYDVKM. The CDR3 protein is CASSSQTDQHF. In DNA form, the CDR3 reads TGTGCCAGCAGTTCCCAGACAGACCAGCATTTT. The full variable domain, rest sourced from reference TRBV28 and TRBJ1-5, is DVKVTQSSRYLVKRTGEKVFLECVQDMDHENMFWYRQDPGLGLRLIYFSYDVKMKEKGDIPEGYSVSREKKERFSLILESASTNQTSMYLCASSSQTDQHFGDGTRLSIL.

The chain joins TRBV9 to TRBJ2-7, with a weak D call TRBD2 (6 bases). The CDR3 is 14 amino acids. The germline CDR1 and CDR2 sequences are SGDLS and YYNGEE. The V and J ends lost 0 bases and 3 bases respectively, with 10 bases between them. The CDR3 DNA is TGTGCCAGCAGCGTAGGGGGAGGCTACTACGAGCAGTACTTC. This encodes CASSVGGGYYEQYF.

This clone was picked up a small number of times. The DNA for the CDR3 is TGTGCCAGCAGTTACGCCGGGCCGGGGTCAGCCGAGCAGTACTTC. Translated, it gives CASSYAGPGSAEQYF. This chain uses TRBV6-6 with TRBJ2-7; perhaps TRBD2 as D (5 bases). Per the germline V gene, CDR1 is MNHNY and CDR2 is SVGAGI (reference sequence). Trimming removed 2 bases at V and 6 bases at J, with 17 bases between. The CDR3 is 15 amino acids.

The rearrangement uses TRBV19 and TRBJ2-2; 7 bases agree with TRBD1. Germline assignment: CDR1 LNHDA and CDR2 SQIVND (reference sequence). There are 13 residues in the CDR3. With 6 bases clipped from V and 5 bases from J, the junction kept 3 bases outside the gene matches. The CDR3 loop is CASRNRGTGELFF. In nucleotides, the CDR3 is TGTGCCAGTAGAAACAGGGGAACCGGGGAGCTGTTTTTT.

CDR3 amino acids: CASRQGQGLDEQYF. CDR3 bases: TGTGCCAGCAGACAGGGACAGGGCCTGGACGAGCAGTACTTC. This sequence joins TRBV27 and TRBJ2-7; 9 bases align to TRBD1. The CDR3 runs to 14 residues. Germline V CDR1 and CDR2: MNHEY, SMNVEV (reference sequence). V shed 6 bases and J 5 bases; nucleotides not matched to a gene: 8.

This clone showed up just once. V and J are TRBV5-4 and TRBJ1-4; maybe TRBD1 (6 bases). The CDR3 runs to 14 residues. The germline gives CDR1 SGHNT, CDR2 YYREEE (reference sequence). V lost 4 bases, J lost 6 bases, and 13 bases lay in between. CDR3 coding DNA: TGTGCCAGCAGCCAACAGGGATCGTATGAAAAACTGTTTTTT. It codes for CASSQQGSYEKLFF.

The rearrangement links TRBV29-1 to TRBJ1-2; 8 bases are a match to TRBD1. The CDR3 is 15 residues long. Germline lookup yields CDR1 SQVTM and CDR2 ANQGSEA. J lost 3 bases, V lost 4 bases, and 10 bases had no gene match. This chain's CDR3 is CSVVVSTGGDYGYTF. DNA of the CDR3: TGCAGCGTTGTTGTATCCACAGGGGGGGACTATGGCTACACCTTC.